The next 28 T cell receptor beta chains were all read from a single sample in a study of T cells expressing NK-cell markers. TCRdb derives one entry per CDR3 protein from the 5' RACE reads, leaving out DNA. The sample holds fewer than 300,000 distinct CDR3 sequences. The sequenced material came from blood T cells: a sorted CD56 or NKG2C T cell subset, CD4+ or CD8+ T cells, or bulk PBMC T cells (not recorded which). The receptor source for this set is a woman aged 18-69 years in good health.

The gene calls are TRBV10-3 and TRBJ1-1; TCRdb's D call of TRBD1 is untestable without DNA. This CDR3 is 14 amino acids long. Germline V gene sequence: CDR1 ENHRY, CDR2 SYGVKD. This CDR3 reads CAISDNTRDTEAFF.

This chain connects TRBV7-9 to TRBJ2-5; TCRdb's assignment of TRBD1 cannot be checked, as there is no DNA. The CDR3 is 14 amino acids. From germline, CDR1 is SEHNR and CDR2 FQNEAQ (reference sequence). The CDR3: CASSSAGTRETQYF.

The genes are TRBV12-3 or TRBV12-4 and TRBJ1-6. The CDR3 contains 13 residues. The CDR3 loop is CASSRASQSSLHF.

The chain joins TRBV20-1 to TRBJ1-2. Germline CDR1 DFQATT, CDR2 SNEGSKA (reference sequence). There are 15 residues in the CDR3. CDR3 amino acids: CSATKGVDPNYGYTF.

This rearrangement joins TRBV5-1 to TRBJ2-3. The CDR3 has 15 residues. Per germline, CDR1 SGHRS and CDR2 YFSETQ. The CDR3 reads CASSLGGKTVDTQYF. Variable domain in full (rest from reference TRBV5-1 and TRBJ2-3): KAGVTQTPRYLIKTRGQQVTLSCSPISGHRSVSWYQQTPGQGLQFLFEYFSETQRNKGNFPGRFSGRQFSNSRSEMNVSTLELGDSALYLCASSLGGKTVDTQYFGPGTRLTVL.

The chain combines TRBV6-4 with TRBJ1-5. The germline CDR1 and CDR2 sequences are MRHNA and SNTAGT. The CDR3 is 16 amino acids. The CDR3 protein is CASSDSQQKSNQPQHF.

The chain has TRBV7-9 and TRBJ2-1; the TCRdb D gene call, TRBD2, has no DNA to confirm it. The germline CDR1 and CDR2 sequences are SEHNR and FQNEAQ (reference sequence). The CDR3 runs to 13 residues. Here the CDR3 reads CASSFLARDEQFF.

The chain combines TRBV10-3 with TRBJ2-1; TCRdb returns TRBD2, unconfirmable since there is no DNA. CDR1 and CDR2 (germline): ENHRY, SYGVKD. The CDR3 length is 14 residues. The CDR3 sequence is CAISELAGVYEQFF.

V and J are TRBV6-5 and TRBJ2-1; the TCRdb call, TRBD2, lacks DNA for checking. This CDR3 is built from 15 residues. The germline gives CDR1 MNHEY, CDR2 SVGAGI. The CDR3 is CASSSQAGTYNEQFF.

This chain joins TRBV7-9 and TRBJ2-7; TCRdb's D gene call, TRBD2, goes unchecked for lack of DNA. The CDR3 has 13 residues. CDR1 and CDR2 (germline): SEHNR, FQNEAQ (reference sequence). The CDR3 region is CASSQRLDWEQYF. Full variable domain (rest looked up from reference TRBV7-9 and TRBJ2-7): DTGVSQNPRHKITKRGQNVTFRCDPISEHNRLYWYRQTLGQGPEFLTYFQNEAQLEKSRLLSDRFSAERPKGSFSTLEIQRTEQGDSAMYLCASSQRLDWEQYFGPGTRLTVT.

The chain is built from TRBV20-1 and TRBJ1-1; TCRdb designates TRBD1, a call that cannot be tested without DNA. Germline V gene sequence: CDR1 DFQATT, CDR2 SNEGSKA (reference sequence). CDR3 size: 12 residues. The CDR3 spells CSARDRGGVAFF.

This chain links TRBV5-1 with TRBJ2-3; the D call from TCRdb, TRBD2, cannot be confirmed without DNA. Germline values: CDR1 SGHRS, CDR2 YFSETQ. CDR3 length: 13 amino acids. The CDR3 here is CASSRSRSDTQYF.

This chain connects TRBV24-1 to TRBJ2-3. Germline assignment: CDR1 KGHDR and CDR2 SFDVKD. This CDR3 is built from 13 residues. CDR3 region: CATSDSFTDTQYF.

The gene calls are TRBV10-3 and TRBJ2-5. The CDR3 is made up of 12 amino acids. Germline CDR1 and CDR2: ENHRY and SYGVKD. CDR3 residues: CAISGSVETQYF.

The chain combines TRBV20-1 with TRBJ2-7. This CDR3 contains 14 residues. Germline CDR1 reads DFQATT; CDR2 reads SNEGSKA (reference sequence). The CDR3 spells CSARSDRNSYEQYF.

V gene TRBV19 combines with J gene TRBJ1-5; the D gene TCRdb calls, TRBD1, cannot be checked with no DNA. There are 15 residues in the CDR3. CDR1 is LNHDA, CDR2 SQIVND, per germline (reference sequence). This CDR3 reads CASSIDGRDSQPQHF. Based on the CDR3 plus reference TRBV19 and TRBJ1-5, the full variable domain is DGGITQSPKYLFRKEGQNVTLSCEQNLNHDAMYWYRQDPGQGLRLIYYSQIVNDFQKGDIAEGYSVSREKKESFPLTVTSAQKNPTAFYLCASSIDGRDSQPQHFGDGTRLSIL.

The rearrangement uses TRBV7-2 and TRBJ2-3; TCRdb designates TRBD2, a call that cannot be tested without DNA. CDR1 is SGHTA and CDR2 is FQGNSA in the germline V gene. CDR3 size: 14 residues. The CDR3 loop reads CASSLAGRADTQYF. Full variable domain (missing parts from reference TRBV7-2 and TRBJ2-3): GAGVSQSPSNKVTEKGKDVELRCDPISGHTALYWYRQSLGQGLEFLIYFQGNSAPDKSGLPSDRFSAERTGGSVSTLTIQRTQQEDSAVYLCASSLAGRADTQYFGPGTRLTVL.

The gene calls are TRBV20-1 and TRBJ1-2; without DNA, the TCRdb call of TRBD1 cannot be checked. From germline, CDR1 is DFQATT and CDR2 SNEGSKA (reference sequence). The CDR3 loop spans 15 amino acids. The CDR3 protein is CSARDGTSEGYGYTF.

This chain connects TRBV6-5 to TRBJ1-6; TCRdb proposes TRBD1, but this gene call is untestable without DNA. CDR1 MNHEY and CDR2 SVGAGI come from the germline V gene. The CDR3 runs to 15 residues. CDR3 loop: CASSYSRGPRSPLHF.

The CDR3 here is CATSDSRPGQLETQYF. This chain links TRBV24-1 with TRBJ2-5; TCRdb lists TRBD1, though no DNA is available to test this call. This CDR3 region has 16 residues. Germline CDR1 reads KGHDR; CDR2 reads SFDVKD.

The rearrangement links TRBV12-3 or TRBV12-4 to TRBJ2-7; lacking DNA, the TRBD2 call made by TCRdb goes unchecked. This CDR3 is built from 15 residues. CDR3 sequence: CASSFRSSGRWEQYF.

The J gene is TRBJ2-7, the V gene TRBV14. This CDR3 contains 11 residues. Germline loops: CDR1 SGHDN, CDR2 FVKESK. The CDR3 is CASSPTYEQYF.

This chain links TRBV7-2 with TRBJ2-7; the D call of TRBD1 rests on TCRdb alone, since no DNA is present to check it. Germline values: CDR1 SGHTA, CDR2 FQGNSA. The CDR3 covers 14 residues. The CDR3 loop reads CASSQTSRDSEQYF. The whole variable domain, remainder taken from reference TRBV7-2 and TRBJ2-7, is GAGVSQSPSNKVTEKGKDVELRCDPISGHTALYWYRQSLGQGLEFLIYFQGNSAPDKSGLPSDRFSAERTGGSVSTLTIQRTQQEDSAVYLCASSQTSRDSEQYFGPGTRLTVT.

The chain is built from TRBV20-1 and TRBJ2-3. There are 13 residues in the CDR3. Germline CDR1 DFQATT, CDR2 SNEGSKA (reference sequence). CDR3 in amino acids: CSASATSTDTQYF.

The CDR3 is CATSDYRDGEQFF. This rearrangement joins TRBV24-1 to TRBJ2-1; TCRdb lists TRBD2, though no DNA is available to test this call. Germline values: CDR1 KGHDR, CDR2 SFDVKD. CDR3 length: 13 residues.

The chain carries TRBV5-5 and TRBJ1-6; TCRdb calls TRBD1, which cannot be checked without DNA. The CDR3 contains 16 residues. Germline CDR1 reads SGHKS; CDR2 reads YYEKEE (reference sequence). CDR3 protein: CASSLEAGRFDSPLHF. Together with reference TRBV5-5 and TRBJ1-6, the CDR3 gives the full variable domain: DAGVTQSPTHLIKTRGQQVTLRCSPISGHKSVSWYQQVLGQGPQFIFQYYEKEERGRGNFPDRFSARQFPNYSSELNVNALLLGDSALYLCASSLEAGRFDSPLHFGNGTRLTVT.

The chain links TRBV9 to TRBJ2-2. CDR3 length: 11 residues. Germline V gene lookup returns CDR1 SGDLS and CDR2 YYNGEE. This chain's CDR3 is CASAGTGELFF.

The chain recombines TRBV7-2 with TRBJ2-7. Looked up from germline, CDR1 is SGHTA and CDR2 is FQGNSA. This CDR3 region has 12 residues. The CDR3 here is CASSHGRYEQYF. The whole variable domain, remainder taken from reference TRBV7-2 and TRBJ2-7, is GAGVSQSPSNKVTEKGKDVELRCDPISGHTALYWYRQSLGQGLEFLIYFQGNSAPDKSGLPSDRFSAERTGGSVSTLTIQRTQQEDSAVYLCASSHGRYEQYFGPGTRLTVT.